Listed below are T cell receptor beta chains from one sample, sequenced in a study of blood T cell repertoires in COVID-19. The repertoire was sequenced with immunoSEQ multiplex PCR; TCRdb's copy has only in-frame clones and lacks some. This sample has more than 250,000 clones; around 90% occur once, and the top ten carry approximately 6%. Material for sequencing was PBMCs or T cells enriched from blood (not recorded which). These receptors were collected from a middle-aged woman who had recovered from COVID-19. CDR3s leave out the opening cysteine and the closing phenylalanine or tryptophan.

J gene	V gene	CDR3 length	CDR3 protein
TRBJ2-3	TRBV7-6	12	ASSPSGSTDTQY
TRBJ2-5	TRBV2	12	ASSEDDRGKTQY
TRBJ1-4	TRBV4-2	13	ASSPKTAEAEKLF
TRBJ2-3	TRBV7-9	12	ASSHPTGTDTQY
TRBJ2-7	TRBV27	14	ASSPGQGFVSYEQY
TRBJ2-1	TRBV6-2/TRBV6-3	11	ASSYSGEYEQF
TRBJ2-2	TRBV4-3	13	ASSQGDRGTGELF
TRBJ1-3	TRBV19	16	ASSIEVGQGARGNTIY
TRBJ1-3	TRBV3-1/TRBV3-2	12	ASSLGGSGNTIY
TRBJ2-1	TRBV27	13	ASSLKGLPAITQF
TRBJ2-5	TRBV27	13	ASSFRRTPQETQY
TRBJ1-4	TRBV19	12	ASSKGVRNEKLF
TRBJ1-4	TRBV6-5	12	ASSSGVANEKLF
TRBJ1-1	TRBV7-9	11	ASSPTPGTKTF
TRBJ2-7	TRBV2	13	ATRPGLAGGYEQY
TRBJ2-1	TRBV7-2	12	ASSFRDSYNEQF
TRBJ2-2	TRBV3-1/TRBV3-2	17	ASSQENAGLAINTGELF
TRBJ2-1	TRBV6-5	11	ASSYSRTSTEF
TRBJ1-6	TRBV2	13	ASSETGSGNSPLH
TRBJ2-7	TRBV21-1	14	ASSKRAGGSFYEQY
TRBJ2-3	TRBV7-9	14	ASSRSGTENTDTQY
TRBJ2-2	TRBV11-2	14	ASSLVRLRVTGELF
TRBJ1-3	TRBV7-2	16	ASSPRIRGISSGNTIY
TRBJ2-6	TRBV4-1	15	ASSQVLAGVWANVLT
TRBJ2-2	TRBV27	16	ASSLRPPTRSNTGELF
TRBJ2-2	TRBV28	12	ASSLAGGTGELF
TRBJ1-2	TRBV19	13	ASRPPGQALGGYT
TRBJ1-5	TRBV6-2/TRBV6-3	13	ASSYGSQGNQPQH
TRBJ2-3	TRBV27	13	ASSKSGLQSDTQY
TRBJ2-2	TRBV6-2/TRBV6-3	14	ASSYWTGGSNGELF
TRBJ1-1	TRBV5-1	13	ASSPTLQTATGAF
TRBJ2-2	TRBV4-3	14	ASKKGDNKNTGELF
TRBJ1-4	TRBV5-1	13	ASSLVGATNEKLF
TRBJ2-1	TRBV11-3	15	ASSLGGRASAYNEQF
TRBJ2-2	TRBV19	13	ASSIPFANTGELF
TRBJ2-1	TRBV2	13	ASSYGTSGRDEQF
TRBJ2-3	TRBV18	13	ASSQTTGATDTQY
TRBJ2-1	TRBV11-1	14	ASSLSPAGGPVEQF
TRBJ2-2	TRBV10-1	13	ASSDSRMPTGELF
TRBJ2-5	TRBV3-1/TRBV3-2	13	ASSQVGTTGETQY
TRBJ2-1	TRBV18	14	ASSPTSGRSGNEQF
TRBJ1-1	TRBV7-9	13	ASSLRAWENTEAF
TRBJ2-5	TRBV18	12	ASSTLGGQETQY
TRBJ1-6	TRBV28	12	ASSEGQANSPLH
TRBJ2-7	TRBV19	13	ASRKGTGRSYEQY
TRBJ2-3	TRBV7-9	11	ADREGEIDTQY
TRBJ2-7	TRBV7-3	14	ASSLTGSGRGHEQY
TRBJ2-3	TRBV7-2	19	ASSLAWQFETRTTSTDTQY
TRBJ2-1	TRBV7-2	14	ASSLEVVAGEGEQF
TRBJ2-7	TRBV3-1/TRBV3-2	9	ASSTAYEQY
TRBJ1-1	TRBV5-1	11	ASRITTATEAF
TRBJ1-2	TRBV18	13	ASSPRTGGGYGYT
TRBJ1-6	TRBV7-2	16	ASSAVQGAGPNNSPLH